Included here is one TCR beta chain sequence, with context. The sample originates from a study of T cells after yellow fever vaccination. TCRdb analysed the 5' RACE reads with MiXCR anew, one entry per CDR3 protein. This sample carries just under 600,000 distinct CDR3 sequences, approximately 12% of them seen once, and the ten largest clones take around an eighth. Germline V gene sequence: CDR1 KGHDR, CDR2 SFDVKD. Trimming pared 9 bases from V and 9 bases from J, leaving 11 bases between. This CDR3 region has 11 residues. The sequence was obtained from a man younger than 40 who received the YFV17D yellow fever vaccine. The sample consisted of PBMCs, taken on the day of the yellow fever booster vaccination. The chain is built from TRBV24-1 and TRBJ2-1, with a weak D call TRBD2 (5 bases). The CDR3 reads CATGLGSEQFF. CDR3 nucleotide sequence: TGTGCCACCGGACTTGGGAGTGAGCAGTTCTTC.